A selection of T cell receptor beta chains follows, all from one sample in a study of CD8 T cells in Susac syndrome. TCRdb independently ran MiXCR on the immunoSEQ multiplex PCR reads; one entry per CDR3 protein. The sample lists about 250,000 distinct CDR3 sequences, around 95% occurring once. The specimen sequenced was CD4+ T cells from PBMCs. Receptors originate from a human donor with multiple sclerosis. Each CDR3 is given with its conserved first and last residue. The D gene is left open where the match is weak. Not all rows give a size; the values are once, few, many and, for expanded clones, a class.

20 TRBJ1-3 NA TRBV23-1 TRBD1 CASSPHPGQVFQRSGNTIYF TGCGCCAGCAGTCCTCATCCGGGACAGGTCTTCCAACGCTCTGGAAACACCATATATTTT
16 TRBJ2-1 NA TRBV7-3 TRBD2 CASSLGLAGGRGEQFF TGTGCCAGCAGCTTGGGACTAGCGGGAGGAAGGGGTGAGCAGTTCTTC
13 TRBJ2-7 NA TRBV28 NA CASRHGTSYEQYF TGTGCCAGCAGGCATGGGACAAGCTACGAGCAGTACTTC
14 TRBJ2-1 NA TRBV5-4 NA CASSLPPAGNEQFF TGTGCCAGCAGCTTACCGCCAGCGGGCAATGAGCAGTTCTTC
19 TRBJ1-5 NA TRBV21-1 NA CASSKSGTGRSVGNQPQHF TGTGCCAGCAGCAAAAGCGGGACAGGGAGGTCAGTCGGCAATCAGCCCCAGCATTTT
17 TRBJ2-2 NA TRBV7-3 NA CASSLIPGTVGTGELFF TGTGCCAGCAGCTTAATACCCGGGACCGTGGGGACCGGGGAGCTGTTTTTT
15 TRBJ1-1 NA TRBV30 TRBD1 CAWSNQGASRTEAFF TGTGCCTGGAGTAACCAGGGGGCTTCGAGAACTGAAGCTTTCTTT
16 TRBJ1-2 NA TRBV14 NA CASSQVSSRGGYGYTF TGTGCCAGCAGCCAAGTCTCATCCAGGGGCGGCTATGGCTACACCTTC
16 TRBJ1-2 NA TRBV3-1 TRBD1 CASSRGTGGEGYGYTF TGTGCCAGCAGCAGAGGGACAGGGGGCGAGGGCTATGGCTACACCTTC
15 TRBJ2-1 once TRBV24-1 TRBD1 CATSDPGGMNNEQFF TGTGCCACCAGTGACCCAGGGGGCATGAACAATGAGCAGTTCTTC
15 TRBJ1-6 once TRBV10-2 NA CASRDDRSYNSPLHF TGCGCCAGCAGGGATGACCGATCCTATAATTCACCCCTCCACTTT
13 TRBJ1-2 NA TRBV6-5 NA CASSYRQGGGYTF TGTGCCAGCAGTTACCGTCAAGGGGGTGGCTACACCTTC
17 TRBJ2-3 NA TRBV4-2 NA CASSQGGGRVGPDTQYF TGTGCCAGCAGCCAAGGAGGCGGTAGGGTAGGGCCAGATACGCAGTATTTT
18 TRBJ2-1 NA TRBV9 TRBD2 CASSVEGSGSHSYNEQFF TGTGCCAGCAGCGTAGAGGGGAGCGGGAGTCACTCCTACAATGAGCAGTTCTTC
15 TRBJ1-2 NA TRBV5-1 NA CASSPDMAEVYGYTF TGCGCCAGCAGCCCGGACATGGCGGAAGTATATGGCTACACCTTC
16 TRBJ2-5 few TRBV11-2 TRBD1 CASSWTGRRVQETQYF TGTGCCAGCAGCTGGACAGGGAGGAGGGTGCAAGAGACCCAGTACTTC
14 TRBJ1-1 NA TRBV19 NA CASSFAPAGTEAFF TGTGCCAGTAGTTTTGCACCAGCGGGCACTGAAGCTTTCTTT
15 TRBJ2-5 once TRBV7-8 TRBD2 CASSLYSGRGETQYF TGTGCCAGCAGCTTATACAGCGGGAGGGGGGAGACCCAGTACTTC
12 TRBJ1-2 NA TRBV19 NA CASDSKAGSYTF TGTGCCAGTGATTCGAAGGCGGGAAGCTACACCTTC
15 TRBJ2-7 NA TRBV6-5 TRBD2 CASTSRGGSSYEQYF TGTGCCAGCACCTCCCGGGGGGGAAGCTCCTACGAGCAGTACTTC
12 TRBJ2-1 NA TRBV20-1 TRBD2 CSARTGGGEQFF TGCAGTGCTAGAACGGGAGGGGGAGAGCAGTTCTTC
13 TRBJ2-7 NA TRBV20-1 TRBD1 CSAGGETGVEQYF TGCAGTGCTGGAGGGGAGACAGGGGTAGAGCAGTACTTC
14 TRBJ2-3 NA TRBV6-6 NA CASSLLGGTDTQYF TGTGCCAGCAGCCTCCTGGGAGGCACAGATACGCAGTATTTT
14 TRBJ1-4 NA TRBV2 NA CASTVAGGIEKLFF TGTGCCAGCACCGTCGCCGGGGGCATTGAAAAACTGTTTTTT
14 TRBJ2-4 NA TRBV5-6 NA CASSLGIRGHIQYF TGTGCCAGCAGCTTGGGCATACGTGGCCACATTCAGTACTTC
13 TRBJ2-6 NA TRBV20-1 NA CSAISAGANVLTF TGCAGTGCTATCAGTGCTGGGGCCAACGTCCTGACTTTC
13 TRBJ2-1 NA TRBV5-1 NA CASSFGEPNEQFF TGCGCCAGCAGCTTCGGCGAGCCCAATGAGCAGTTCTTC
15 TRBJ1-3 NA TRBV7-2 NA CASSLGWMSGNTIYF TGTGCCAGCAGCTTAGGTTGGATGTCTGGAAACACCATATATTTT
13 TRBJ2-5 NA TRBV28 NA CASLSQGQETQYF TGTGCCAGCCTCTCCCAGGGCCAAGAGACCCAGTACTTC
13 TRBJ2-1 NA TRBV12-3/TRBV12-4 NA CASNSGRYNEQFF TGTGCCAGCAACTCGGGACGCTACAATGAGCAGTTCTTC
13 TRBJ1-2 NA TRBV30 NA CAWSAGSMRGYTF TGTGCCTGGAGCGCCGGGTCCATGAGGGGCTACACCTTC
14 TRBJ2-7 NA TRBV6-6 NA CASSSRLTGGEQYF TGTGCCAGCAGCAGCCGACTAACAGGAGGGGAGCAGTACTTC
14 TRBJ2-1 once TRBV3-1 NA CASSQRTASDEQFF TGTGCCAGCAGCCAAAGGACGGCAAGCGATGAGCAGTTCTTC
14 TRBJ2-7 NA TRBV18 TRBD1 CASSPGQSSYEQYF TGTGCCAGCTCACCGGGACAGTCCTCCTACGAGCAGTACTTC
14 TRBJ2-1 NA TRBV4-1 NA CASSQEIGLGLEFF TGCGCCAGCAGCCAAGAGATTGGACTCGGACTTGAGTTCTTC
14 TRBJ2-1 NA TRBV20-1 TRBD2 CSAAGTSGTNEQFF TGCAGTGCTGCCGGGACTAGCGGGACTAATGAGCAGTTCTTC
16 TRBJ1-4 NA TRBV7-9 TRBD1 CASSLGQPATNEKLFF TGTGCCAGCAGCCTGGGACAGCCCGCAACTAATGAAAAACTGTTTTTT
18 TRBJ2-1 NA TRBV7-8 NA CASSLVVGSRFSYNEQFF TGTGCCAGCAGCTTAGTCGTCGGCAGTCGATTCTCCTACAATGAGCAGTTCTTC
14 TRBJ2-2 NA TRBV27 NA CASSLFWHTGELFF TGTGCCAGCAGTTTATTTTGGCACACCGGGGAGCTGTTTTTT
17 TRBJ2-1 NA TRBV3-1 TRBD2 CASSREIPLAGNNEQFF TGTGCCAGCAGCCGAGAGATCCCACTAGCGGGGAACAATGAGCAGTTCTTC
16 TRBJ2-5 NA TRBV10-3 TRBD2 CAISESDGLARETQYF TGTGCCATCAGTGAGTCGGACGGACTAGCGAGAGAGACCCAGTACTTC
16 TRBJ2-2 NA TRBV6-6 NA CASSSGRGLRPGELFF TGTGCCAGCAGTTCCGGCCGGGGACTCAGGCCCGGGGAGCTGTTTTTT
15 TRBJ1-4 NA TRBV7-2 TRBD1 CASSLDQGASEKLFF TGTGCCAGCAGCTTAGATCAGGGGGCGAGTGAAAAACTGTTTTTT
14 TRBJ2-5 once TRBV3-1 NA CASSQGQDEETQYF TGTGCCAGCAGCCAAGGACAGGACGAAGAGACCCAGTACTTC
16 TRBJ2-7 NA TRBV20-1 TRBD2 CSASHPGLAVSYEQYF TGCAGTGCTAGCCACCCGGGACTAGCGGTGTCCTACGAGCAGTACTTC
14 TRBJ2-7 NA TRBV6-5 TRBD2 CASSPVGGIYEQYF TGTGCCAGCAGTCCCGTGGGGGGGATCTACGAGCAGTACTTC
12 TRBJ2-1 NA TRBV4-2 NA CASSQVGSEQFF TGTGCCAGCAGCCAAGTAGGATCGGAGCAGTTCTTC
12 TRBJ2-3 once TRBV24-1 NA CATSGDLDTQYF TGTGCCACCTCGGGTGATTTGGATACGCAGTATTTT
13 TRBJ2-2 NA TRBV2 NA CASKVANTGELFF TGTGCCAGCAAGGTTGCTAACACCGGGGAGCTGTTTTTT
13 TRBJ1-1 NA TRBV29-1 TRBD1 CSAVNRGEAEAFF TGCAGCGCCGTTAACAGGGGGGAGGCTGAAGCTTTCTTT
16 TRBJ2-7 NA TRBV20-1 TRBD1 CSAPGQGRRFSYEQYF TGCAGTGCGCCGGGACAGGGGCGCCGTTTCTCCTACGAGCAGTACTTC